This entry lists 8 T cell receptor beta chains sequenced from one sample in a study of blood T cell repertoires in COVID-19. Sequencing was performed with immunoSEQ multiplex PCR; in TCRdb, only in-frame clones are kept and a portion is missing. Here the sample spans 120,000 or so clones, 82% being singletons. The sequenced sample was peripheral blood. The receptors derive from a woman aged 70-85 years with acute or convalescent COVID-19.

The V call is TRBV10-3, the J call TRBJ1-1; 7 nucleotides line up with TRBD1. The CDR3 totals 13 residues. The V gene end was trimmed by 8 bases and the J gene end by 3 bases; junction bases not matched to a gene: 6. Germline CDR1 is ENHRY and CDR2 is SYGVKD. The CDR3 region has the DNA TGTGCCATCTCGACAGGGCAGGACACTGAAGCTTTCTTT. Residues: CAISTGQDTEAFF.

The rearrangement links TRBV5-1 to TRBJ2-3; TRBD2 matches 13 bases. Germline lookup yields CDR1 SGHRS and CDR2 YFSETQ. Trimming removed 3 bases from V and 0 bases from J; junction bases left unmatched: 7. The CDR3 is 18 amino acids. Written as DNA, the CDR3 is TGCGCCAGCAGCTCGGGACTAGCGGGACCTGCTAGCACAGATACGCAGTATTTT. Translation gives CASSSGLAGPASTDTQYF.

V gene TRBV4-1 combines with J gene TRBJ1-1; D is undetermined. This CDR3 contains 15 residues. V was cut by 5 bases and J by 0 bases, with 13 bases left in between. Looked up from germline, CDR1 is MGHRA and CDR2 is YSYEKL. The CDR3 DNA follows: TGCGCCAGCAGCGTTCGGGAGGACCTGAACACTGAAGCTTTCTTT. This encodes CASSVREDLNTEAFF.

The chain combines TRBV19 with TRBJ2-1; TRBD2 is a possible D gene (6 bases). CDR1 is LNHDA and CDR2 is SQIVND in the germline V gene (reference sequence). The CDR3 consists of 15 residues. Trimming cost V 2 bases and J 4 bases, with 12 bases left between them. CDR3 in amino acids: CASSISGAGYNEQFF. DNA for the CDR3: TGTGCCAGTAGTATATCTGGGGCGGGGTACAATGAGCAGTTCTTC. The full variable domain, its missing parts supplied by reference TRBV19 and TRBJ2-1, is DGGITQSPKYLFRKEGQNVTLSCEQNLNHDAMYWYRQDPGQGLRLIYYSQIVNDFQKGDIAEGYSVSREKKESFPLTVTSAQKNPTAFYLCASSISGAGYNEQFFGPGTRLTVL.

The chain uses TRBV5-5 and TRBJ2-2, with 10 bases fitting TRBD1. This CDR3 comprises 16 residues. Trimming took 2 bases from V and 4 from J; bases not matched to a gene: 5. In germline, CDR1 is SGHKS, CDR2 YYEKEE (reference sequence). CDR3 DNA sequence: TGTGCCAGCAGCTTACGACAGGGGGCGGCCACCGGGGAGCTGTTTTTT. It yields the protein CASSLRQGAATGELFF.

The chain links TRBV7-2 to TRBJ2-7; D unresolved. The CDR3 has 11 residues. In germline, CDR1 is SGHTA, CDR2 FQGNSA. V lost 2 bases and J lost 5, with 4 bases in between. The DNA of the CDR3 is TGTGCCAGCAGCTTATTCGACGAGCAGTACTTC. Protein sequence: CASSLFDEQYF.

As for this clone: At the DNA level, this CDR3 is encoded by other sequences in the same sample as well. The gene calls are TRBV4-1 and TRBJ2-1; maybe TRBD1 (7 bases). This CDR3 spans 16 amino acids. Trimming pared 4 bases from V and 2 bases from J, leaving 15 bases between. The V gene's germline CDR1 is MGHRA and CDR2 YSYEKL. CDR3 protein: CASSPGSRGAYNEQFF. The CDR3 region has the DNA TGCGCCAGCAGCCCGGGATCCAGGGGGGCCTACAATGAGCAGTTCTTC.

CDR3 loop: CASSYSIGSDRETQYF. DNA for the CDR3: TGTGCCAGCAGTTACTCGATCGGCTCCGACAGAGAGACCCAGTACTTC. The chain couples TRBV6-2 or TRBV6-3 to TRBJ2-5, with D tentatively TRBD1 (5 bases). The CDR3 totals 16 residues. Germline lookup yields CDR1 MNHEY and CDR2 SVGEGT. V dropped 0 bases and J dropped 4 bases, with 15 bases sitting between them.